This TCR beta chain was retrieved from a study of CD8 T cells in ankylosing spondylitis. Overall study results and limits: For ankylosing spondylitis blood, a TCR beta motif of about eight highly homologous variants appeared characteristic.

Remarks on this clonotype: The antigen remains undetermined.

One entry per CDR3 protein, called by TCRdb with MiXCR from the 5' RACE reads. The sample lists hundreds of thousands of distinct CDR3 sequences, roughly a quarter occurring once. Deletions cut 4 bases from V and 4 bases from J, with 10 bases between. CDR1 DFQATT and CDR2 SNEGSKA come from the germline V gene (reference sequence). This CDR3 region has 12 residues. Material for sequencing was blood, either unsorted or a sorted T cell fraction (not recorded which). This TCR derives from a male donor with ankylosing spondylitis. The chain carries TRBV20-1 and TRBJ1-1; D is possibly TRBD1 (5 bases). This CDR3 reads CSAIGVVTEAFF. CDR3 DNA: TGCAGTGCTATAGGGGTGGTCACTGAAGCTTTCTTT.